This TCR beta chain came from a study of graft-versus-host responses after intestinal transplantation. Study background: Induction using anti-thymocyte globulin, followed by tacrolimus and steroids for roughly 3 years, was given to all recipients.

Some clones are missing from TCRdb's copy, which holds only in-frame ones; the method was immunoSEQ multiplex PCR. Of more than 20,000 clones in the sample, around four fifths were seen once. General study results and limits: Where graft-donor T cell macrochimerism was present, patients had high graft-versus-host to host-versus-graft clonal ratios in allografts. Maximum circulating GvH clone levels tracked with early post-transplant HvG decreases. Marrow from the recipient contained GvH clones, some of which had appeared first in ileum or blood.

This clone appeared once. Antigen: not known. CDR1 and CDR2 (germline): MNHNY, SVGAGI (reference sequence). CDR3 size: 15 residues. V usage is TRBV6-6 and J usage is TRBJ2-5; D is uncertain. The last part of the DNA fits TRBJ2-7 better; the J call may be wrong. The specimen was PBMCs, collected around 29 days after intestinal transplant. The receptor was derived from a human patient who received an intestinal transplant, so some T cells may come from the graft donor. The CDR3 protein is CASSYVRPRPYEQYF. The CDR3 nucleotides read TGTGCCAGCAGTTACGTACGTCCCAGACCCTACGAGCAGTACTTC.